This T cell receptor beta chain was sequenced in a study of beta chain features in type 1 diabetes. Study-level information: Investigators examined roughly 99,000,000 sorted cells across all samples. Study results and caveats: A closer apparent resemblance between naive, central memory and Treg TCRB repertoires was seen in patients than in healthy donors. A moderate, significant TCRB CDR3 shortening appeared in type 1 diabetes across four CD4+ subsets.

Details on this clone: Its specificity is unknown.

Expressed TCRB transcripts were sequenced because the isolated RNA had all been reverse transcribed beforehand. Profiled with immunoSEQ multiplex PCR; TCRdb holds only in-frame clones, not every one. The data contain 250,000 to 350,000 clones, 13% to 15% of them singletons. V lost 3 bases, J lost 4 bases, and 1 base stayed unmatched. The CDR3 extends over 13 amino acids. The germline CDR1 and CDR2 sequences are SGHNT and YYREEE (reference sequence). The specimen sequenced was naive CD4+ T cells from blood. This receptor was obtained from a man aged 25 to 40 with type 1 diabetes. This rearrangement joins TRBV5-4 to TRBJ1-5; 7 nucleotides line up with TRBD1. CDR3 in DNA: TGTGCCAGCAGCTCGGGACAGAATCAGCCCCAGCATTTT. Protein: CASSSGQNQPQHF.